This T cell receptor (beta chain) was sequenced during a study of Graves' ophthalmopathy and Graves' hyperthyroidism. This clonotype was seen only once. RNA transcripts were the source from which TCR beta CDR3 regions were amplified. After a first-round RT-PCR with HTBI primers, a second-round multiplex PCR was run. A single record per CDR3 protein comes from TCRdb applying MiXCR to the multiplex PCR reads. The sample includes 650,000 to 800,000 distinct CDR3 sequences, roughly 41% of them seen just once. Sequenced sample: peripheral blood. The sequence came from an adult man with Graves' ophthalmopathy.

The CDR3 is CASSEPGRYNSPLHF. CDR3 bases: TGTGCCAGCAGTGAACCGGGACGGTACAATTCACCCCTCCACTTT. The V and J genes are TRBV2 and TRBJ1-6, with a tentative D call TRBD1 (5 bases). The ends were cut back, 2 bases at V and 7 bases at J, with 12 bases in the middle. Germline V gene sequence: CDR1 SNHLY, CDR2 FYNNEI. CDR3 length: 15 amino acids.